This T cell receptor beta chain was found in a study of blood T cells in healthy people across ages. As regards this clonotype: Possible read error: a much larger clone is one base away.

The germline V gene has CDR1 SGHRS and CDR2 YFSETQ. The CDR3 totals 16 residues. PCR was performed a second time for roughly 7 to 12 cycles using a sample-barcoded 5' primer and a J-beta primer mix. Tags on each cDNA molecule came from a template-switch adaptor with 12 random nucleotides. TCRdb fed the 5' RACE reads into MiXCR, producing one record per CDR3 protein. Seen here are 700,000 to 850,000 distinct CDR3 sequences, 36% observed once, and the top ten hold under 15%. V usage is TRBV5-1 and J usage is TRBJ2-7, with D hard to call. The better agreement between TRBJ2-4 and the DNA end casts doubt on the J call. Sample: blood. This receptor was obtained from a man aged 18-30 years in good health. CDR3 region: CASSLDSFKAKNIQYF. DNA for the CDR3: TGCGCCAGCAGCTTGGACAGCTTTAAAGCCAAAAACATTCAGTACTTC.